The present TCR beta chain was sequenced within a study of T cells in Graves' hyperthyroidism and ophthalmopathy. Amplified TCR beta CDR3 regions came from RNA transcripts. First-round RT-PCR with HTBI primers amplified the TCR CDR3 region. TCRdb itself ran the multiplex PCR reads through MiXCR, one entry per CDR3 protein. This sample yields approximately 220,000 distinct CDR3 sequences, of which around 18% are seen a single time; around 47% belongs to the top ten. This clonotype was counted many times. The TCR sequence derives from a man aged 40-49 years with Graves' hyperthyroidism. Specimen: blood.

CDR3 protein: CASSSWTQTNEQFF. CDR3 nucleotide sequence: TGCGCCAGCAGCTCTTGGACACAAACAAATGAGCAGTTCTTC. V usage is TRBV5-1 and J usage is TRBJ2-1; D possibly corresponds to TRBD1 (5 bases). This CDR3 spans 14 amino acids. Looked up from germline, CDR1 is SGHRS and CDR2 is YFSETQ. V gave up 3 bases and J gave up 7 bases, with 14 bases separating them.